This TCR beta chain was found in a study of blood T cell repertoires in COVID-19. About the study: PBMCs, B-cell-depleted T cells, or T cells were the source of the cDNA or gDNA that made up the material.

The method was immunoSEQ multiplex PCR; TCRdb's version includes in-frame clones alone and lacks a portion of them. The sample has fewer than 500,000 clones; 85% to 90% are singletons. CDR1 and CDR2 from the germline V gene are SEHNR and FQNEAQ (reference sequence). The CDR3 spans 15 residues. J lost 6 bases, V lost 4 bases, and 9 bases had no gene match. Residents of 24 US areas, aged roughly 18 to 89 years, made up the participants. What was sequenced was PBMCs or T cells enriched from blood (not recorded which). This rearrangement joins TRBV7-9 to TRBJ2-3, with 8 nucleotides matching TRBD1. This receptor was taken from a woman younger than 45 with acute COVID-19. The CDR3 region has the DNA TGTGCCAGCAGCTCCTCGGACAGGGAGGCGGATACGCAGTATTTT. Amino acid sequence: CASSSSDREADTQYF.